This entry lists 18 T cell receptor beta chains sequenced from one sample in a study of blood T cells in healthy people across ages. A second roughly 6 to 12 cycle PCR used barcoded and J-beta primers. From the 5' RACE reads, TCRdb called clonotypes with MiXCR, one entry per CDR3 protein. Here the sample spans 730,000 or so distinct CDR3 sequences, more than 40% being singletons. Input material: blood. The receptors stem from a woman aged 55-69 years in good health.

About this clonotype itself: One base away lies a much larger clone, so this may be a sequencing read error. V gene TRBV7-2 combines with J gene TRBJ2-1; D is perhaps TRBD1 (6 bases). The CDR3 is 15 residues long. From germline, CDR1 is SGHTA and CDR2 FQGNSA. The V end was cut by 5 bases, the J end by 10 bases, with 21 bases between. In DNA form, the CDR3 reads TGTGCCAGCAGCCCGAGTGCGGACAGCCATTACGAGCAGTTCTTC. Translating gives CASSPSADSHYEQFF. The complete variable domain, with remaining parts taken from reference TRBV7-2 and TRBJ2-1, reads GAGVSQSPSNKVTEKGKDVELRCDPISGHTALYWYRQSLGQGLEFLIYFQGNSAPDKSGLPSDRFSAERTGGSVSTLTIQRTQQEDSAVYLCASSPSADSHYEQFFGPGTRLTVL.

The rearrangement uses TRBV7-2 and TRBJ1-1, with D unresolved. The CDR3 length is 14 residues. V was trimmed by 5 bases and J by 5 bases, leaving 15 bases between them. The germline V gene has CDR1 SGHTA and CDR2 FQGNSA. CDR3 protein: CASSPRQAGTEAFF. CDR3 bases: TGTGCCAGCAGCCCCCGGCAGGCGGGAACTGAAGCTTTCTTT.

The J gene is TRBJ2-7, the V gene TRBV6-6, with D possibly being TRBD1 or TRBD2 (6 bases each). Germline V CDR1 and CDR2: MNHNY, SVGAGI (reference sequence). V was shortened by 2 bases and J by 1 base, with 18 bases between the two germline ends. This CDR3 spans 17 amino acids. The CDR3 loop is CASSYNPRVGGSYEQYF. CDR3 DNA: TGTGCCAGCAGTTACAACCCCCGCGTAGGGGGGTCCTACGAGCAGTACTTC.

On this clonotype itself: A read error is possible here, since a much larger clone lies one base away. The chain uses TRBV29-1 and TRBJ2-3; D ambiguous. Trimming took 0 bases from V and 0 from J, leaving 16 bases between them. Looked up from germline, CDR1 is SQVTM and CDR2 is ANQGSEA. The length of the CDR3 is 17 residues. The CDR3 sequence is CSVEDIGGEYSTDTQYF. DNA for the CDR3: TGCAGCGTTGAAGATATCGGTGGTGAGTATAGCACAGATACGCAGTATTTT.

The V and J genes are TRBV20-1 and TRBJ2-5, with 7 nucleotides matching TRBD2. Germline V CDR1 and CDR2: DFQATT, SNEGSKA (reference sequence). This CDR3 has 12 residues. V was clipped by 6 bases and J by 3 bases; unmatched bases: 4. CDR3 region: CSAGTNKETQYF. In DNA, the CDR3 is TGCAGTGCGGGGACTAACAAAGAGACCCAGTACTTC.

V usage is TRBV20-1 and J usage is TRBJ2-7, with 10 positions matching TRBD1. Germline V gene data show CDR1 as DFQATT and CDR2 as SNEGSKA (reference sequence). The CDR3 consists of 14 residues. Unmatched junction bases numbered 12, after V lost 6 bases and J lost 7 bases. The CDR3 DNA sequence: TGCAGTGCAACGACAGGGGGCGGGGTAAATGAGCAGTACTTC. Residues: CSATTGGGVNEQYF.

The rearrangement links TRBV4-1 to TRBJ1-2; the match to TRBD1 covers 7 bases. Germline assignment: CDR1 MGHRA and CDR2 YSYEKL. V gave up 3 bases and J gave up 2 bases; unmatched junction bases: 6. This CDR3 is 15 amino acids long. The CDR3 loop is CASSHPDRPNYGYTF. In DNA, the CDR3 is TGCGCCAGCAGCCACCCGGACAGGCCAAACTATGGCTACACCTTC.

CDR3 residues: CASSLGGLADQETQYF. CDR3 bases: TGTGCCAGCAGCCTCGGTGGATTAGCGGACCAAGAGACCCAGTACTTC. The chain recombines TRBV4-2 with TRBJ2-5; D is perhaps TRBD2 (6 bases). CDR1 is LGHNA, CDR2 YNFKEQ, per germline. The ends were cut back, 4 bases at V and 0 bases at J, with 15 bases in the middle. CDR3 length equals 16 residues.

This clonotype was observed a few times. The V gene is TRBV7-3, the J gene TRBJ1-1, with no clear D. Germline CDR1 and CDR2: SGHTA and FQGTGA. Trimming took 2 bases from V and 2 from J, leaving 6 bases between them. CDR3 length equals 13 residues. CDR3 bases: TGTGCCAGCAGCTTATCAGCCAACACTGAAGCTTTCTTT. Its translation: CASSLSANTEAFF.

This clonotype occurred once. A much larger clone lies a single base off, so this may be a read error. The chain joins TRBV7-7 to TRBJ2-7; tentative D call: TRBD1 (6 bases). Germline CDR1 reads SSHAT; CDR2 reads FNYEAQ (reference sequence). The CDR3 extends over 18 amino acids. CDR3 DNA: TGTGCTAGCAGCTTAGGGGGACCCGAGGAGGACTCCTACAATGAGCAGTACTTC. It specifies CASSLGGPEEDSYNEQYF.

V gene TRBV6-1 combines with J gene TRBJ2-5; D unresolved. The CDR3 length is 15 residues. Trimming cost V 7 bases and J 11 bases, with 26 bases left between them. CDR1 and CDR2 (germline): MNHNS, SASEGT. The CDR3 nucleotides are TGTGCCAGCAAGTCCCCCAGTGACTTCTACAATGAGCAGTACTTC. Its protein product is CASKSPSDFYNEQYF.

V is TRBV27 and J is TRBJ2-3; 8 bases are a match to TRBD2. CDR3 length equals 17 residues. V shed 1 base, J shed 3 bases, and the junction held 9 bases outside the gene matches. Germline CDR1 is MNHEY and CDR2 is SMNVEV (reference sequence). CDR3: CASSLYPQQRETDTQYF. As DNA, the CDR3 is TGTGCCAGCAGTTTATACCCCCAGCAGCGGGAGACAGATACGCAGTATTTT.

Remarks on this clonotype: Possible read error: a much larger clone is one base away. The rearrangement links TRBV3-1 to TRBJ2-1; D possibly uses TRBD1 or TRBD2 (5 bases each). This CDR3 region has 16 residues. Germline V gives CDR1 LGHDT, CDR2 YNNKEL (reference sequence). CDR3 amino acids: CASSPFGADTYNGQFF. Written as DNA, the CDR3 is TGTGCCAGCAGCCCGTTCGGAGCGGACACCTACAATGGGCAGTTCTTC.

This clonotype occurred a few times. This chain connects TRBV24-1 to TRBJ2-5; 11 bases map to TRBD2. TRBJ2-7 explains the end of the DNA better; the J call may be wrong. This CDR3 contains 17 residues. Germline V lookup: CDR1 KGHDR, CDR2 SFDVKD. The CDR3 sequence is CATSSGASGRSGYEQYF. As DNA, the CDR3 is TGTGCCACCAGTTCGGGGGCTAGCGGGAGGTCGGGCTACGAGCAGTACTTC.

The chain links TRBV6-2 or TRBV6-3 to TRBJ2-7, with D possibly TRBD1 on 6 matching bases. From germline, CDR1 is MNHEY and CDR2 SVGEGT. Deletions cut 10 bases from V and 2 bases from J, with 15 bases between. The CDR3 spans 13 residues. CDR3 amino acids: CATQGSGAYEQYF. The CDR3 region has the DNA TGTGCCACCCAGGGGAGTGGTGCCTACGAGCAGTACTTC.

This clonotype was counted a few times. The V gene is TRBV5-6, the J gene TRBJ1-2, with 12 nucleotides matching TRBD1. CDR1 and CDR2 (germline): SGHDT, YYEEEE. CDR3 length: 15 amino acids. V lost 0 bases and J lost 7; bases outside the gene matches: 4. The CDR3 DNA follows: TGTGCCAGCAGCTTGGGGGACAGGGGGCACTCTGGCTACACCTTC. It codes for CASSLGDRGHSGYTF. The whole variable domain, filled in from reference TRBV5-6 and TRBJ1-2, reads DAGVTQSPTHLIKTRGQQVTLRCSPKSGHDTVSWYQQALGQGPQFIFQYYEEEERQRGNFPDRFSGHQFPNYSSELNVNALLLGDSALYLCASSLGDRGHSGYTFGSGTRLTVV.

The DNA of the CDR3 is TGTGCCATCAACCGAGATAGCAATCAGCCCCAGCATTTT. Residues: CAINRDSNQPQHF. The chain has TRBV10-3 and TRBJ1-5; D call uncertain. V lost 7 bases and J 0 bases, leaving 7 bases between the germline ends. Germline CDR1 reads ENHRY; CDR2 reads SYGVKD. The CDR3 has 13 residues.

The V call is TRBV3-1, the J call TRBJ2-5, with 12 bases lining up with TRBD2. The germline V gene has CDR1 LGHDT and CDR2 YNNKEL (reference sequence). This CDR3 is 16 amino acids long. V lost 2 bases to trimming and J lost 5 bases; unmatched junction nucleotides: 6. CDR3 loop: CASSQQLAGGLETQYF. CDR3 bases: TGTGCCAGCAGCCAACAGCTAGCGGGGGGGCTGGAGACCCAGTACTTC.